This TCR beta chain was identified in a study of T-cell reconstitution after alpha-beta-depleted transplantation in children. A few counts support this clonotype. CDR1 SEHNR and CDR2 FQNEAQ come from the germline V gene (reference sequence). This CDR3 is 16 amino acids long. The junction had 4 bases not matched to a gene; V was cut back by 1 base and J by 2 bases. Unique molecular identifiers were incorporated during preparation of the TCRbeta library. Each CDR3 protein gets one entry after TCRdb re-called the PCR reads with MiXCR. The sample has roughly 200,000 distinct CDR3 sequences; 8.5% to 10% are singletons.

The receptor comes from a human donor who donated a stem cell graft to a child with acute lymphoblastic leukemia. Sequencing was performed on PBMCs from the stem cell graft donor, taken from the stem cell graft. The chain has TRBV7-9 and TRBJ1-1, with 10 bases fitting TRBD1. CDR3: CASSLVGDRGNTEAFF. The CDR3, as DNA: TGTGCCAGCAGCTTAGTCGGGGACAGGGGCAACACTGAAGCTTTCTTT.